The present entry profiles one T cell receptor beta chain with its context. The V and J ends lost 6 bases and 4 bases respectively, with 16 bases between them. Looked up from germline, CDR1 is ENHRY and CDR2 is SYGVKD. The length of the CDR3 is 14 residues. The entry originates in a study of shared clonotypes between healthy human individuals. Measured with immunoSEQ multiplex PCR; TCRdb has only the in-frame clones, and not every one. The data contain 2 million to 3 million clones, roughly 93% of them singletons. The chain recombines TRBV10-3 with TRBJ2-7, with D perhaps TRBD1 or TRBD2 (5 bases each). The source material was naive CD4+ T cells from PBMCs. Subset indicated: CD45RA+ positively selected. This receptor was obtained from a man aged 18 to 29 in good health. Some clones in this sample may be carry-over from other donors' samples. The CDR3 coding sequence is TGTGCCATCAGACAACCGGGGCGTCCTTACGAGCAGTACTTC. Its protein is CAIRQPGRPYEQYF.